A selection of T cell receptor beta chains follows, all from one sample in a study of blood T cell repertoires in COVID-19. Method: immunoSEQ multiplex PCR; TCRdb's copy keeps in-frame clones and lacks some. In the table there are 100,000 to 150,000 clones, around 87% of which are singletons. The sequenced material came from peripheral blood. The receptors were sampled from a man between 70 and 80 years old with active COVID-19. The CDR3 runs from the conserved cysteine through the conserved F or W. Fields, in order: CDR3 length, D gene, J gene, clone size, V gene, CDR3 protein, CDR3 DNA. A D gene is named only where the DNA matches it firmly. Clone sizes are given selectively: once, few, many, or a class where the clone is expanded.

>14|TRBD2|TRBJ2-7|.|TRBV6-5
CASSLTSGSYEQYF
TGTGCCAGCAGCTTGACTAGCGGATCCTACGAGCAGTACTTC
>13|.|TRBJ1-1|.|TRBV28
CASSLEGNTEAFF
TGTGCCAGCAGCCTGGAGGGCAACACTGAAGCTTTCTTT
>13|TRBD1|TRBJ1-2|.|TRBV2
CAISLDRDYGYTF
TGTGCCATCAGCCTGGACAGGGATTATGGCTACACCTTC
>15|TRBD2|TRBJ2-3|once|TRBV20-1
CSASALAGGTDTQYF
TGCAGTGCTAGTGCCCTTGCGGGAGGAACAGATACGCAGTATTTT
>16|.|TRBJ1-4|.|TRBV5-1
CASSSLGGRANEKLFF
TGCGCCAGCAGCTCCTTGGGGGGGCGCGCTAATGAAAAACTGTTTTTT
>13|TRBD1|TRBJ2-7|.|TRBV10-2
CASSEGTVYEQYF
TGCGCCAGCAGTGAGGGGACAGTCTACGAGCAGTACTTC
>15|.|TRBJ2-1|.|TRBV11-2
CASSLGGTAYNEQFF
TGTGCCAGCAGCTTGGGCGGGACAGCATACAATGAGCAGTTCTTC
>16|.|TRBJ2-1|.|TRBV4-3
CASSQGGSRSYNEQFF
TGCGCCAGCAGCCAAGGAGGTAGCCGGTCCTACAATGAGCAGTTCTTC
>17|TRBD2|TRBJ2-1|.|TRBV7-3
CASSLHIGASGSDEQFF
TGTGCCAGCAGCTTACATATTGGGGCTAGCGGGAGCGATGAGCAGTTCTTC
>14|.|TRBJ1-5|.|TRBV20-1
CSASRGVGNQPQHF
TGCAGTGCTAGTCGGGGGGTTGGCAATCAGCCCCAGCATTTT
>14|.|TRBJ1-3|.|TRBV19
CASTLEGSGNTIYF
TGTGCCAGTACTCTCGAGGGCTCTGGAAACACCATATATTTT
>14|TRBD2|TRBJ2-1|.|TRBV30
CAWRPSGRYNEQFF
TGTGCCTGGAGACCCAGCGGGAGGTACAATGAGCAGTTCTTC
>15|TRBD1|TRBJ1-1|once|TRBV11-3
CASSPGTGSGTEAFF
TGTGCCAGCAGCCCCGGGACAGGGAGTGGCACTGAAGCTTTCTTT
>15|TRBD1|TRBJ1-1|.|TRBV5-6
CASSFQGQGAFEAFF
TGTGCCAGCAGCTTTCAGGGACAGGGGGCATTTGAAGCTTTCTTT
>14|.|TRBJ2-5|.|TRBV5-1
CASSLAQGQETQYF
TGCGCCAGCAGCTTGGCCCAGGGGCAAGAGACCCAGTACTTC
>19|.|TRBJ2-1|.|TRBV5-1
CASSLAGRSSRSSYNEQFF
TGCGCCAGCAGCTTGGCTGGTAGATCAAGCCGAAGCTCCTACAATGAGCAGTTCTTC
>15|.|TRBJ1-5|.|TRBV27
CASSLQGPSNQPQHF
TGTGCCAGCAGTTTGCAGGGCCCCAGCAATCAGCCCCAGCATTTT
>13|TRBD1|TRBJ2-7|.|TRBV5-5
CASTGTGSYEQYF
TGTGCCAGCACCGGGACAGGGTCCTACGAGCAGTACTTC
>14|TRBD1|TRBJ2-7|few|TRBV14
CASSPDRGRGEQYF
TGTGCCAGCAGCCCAGACAGGGGCCGGGGCGAGCAGTACTTC
>13|TRBD1|TRBJ1-1|.|TRBV11-1
CASSSGGRTEAFF
TGTGCCAGCAGCTCAGGGGGGCGAACTGAAGCTTTCTTT
>14|.|TRBJ1-1|.|TRBV3-1/TRBV3-2
CASSLAGRFPEAFF
TGTGCCAGCAGCCTAGCGGGGCGCTTCCCCGAAGCTTTCTTT
>14|.|TRBJ2-2|.|TRBV27
CASRSTGRAGELFF
TGTGCCAGCAGATCGACAGGTCGGGCCGGGGAGCTGTTTTTT
>16|.|TRBJ2-5|once|TRBV7-8
CASSIPTGPYQETQYF
TGTGCCAGCAGCATTCCCACAGGGCCGTACCAAGAGACCCAGTACTTC
>16|TRBD1|TRBJ2-1|.|TRBV2
CASRGDRGYSYNEQFF
TGTGCCAGCAGGGGGGACAGGGGATATTCCTACAATGAGCAGTTCTTC
>13|.|TRBJ2-7|.|TRBV11-3
CASSQSRDYEQYF
TGTGCCAGCAGCCAGAGCAGGGATTACGAGCAGTACTTC
>13|.|TRBJ2-2|.|TRBV3-1/TRBV3-2
CASGDGATGELFF
TGTGCTTCGGGAGATGGGGCCACCGGGGAGCTGTTTTTT
>14|TRBD1|TRBJ1-1|.|TRBV5-5
CASSRQGTDDEAFF
TGTGCCAGCAGCCGACAGGGGACGGACGATGAAGCTTTCTTT
>13|.|TRBJ2-7|.|TRBV6-5
CAIRTVSSYEQYF
TGTGCCATACGGACAGTCAGCTCCTACGAGCAGTACTTC
>15|TRBD1|TRBJ2-7|.|TRBV6-5
CASSIGQGGAYEQYF
TGTGCCAGCAGCATCGGACAGGGGGGGGCCTACGAGCAGTACTTC
>16|.|TRBJ1-5|.|TRBV5-1
CASSLQGPYSNQPQHF
TGCGCCAGCAGCTTACAGGGCCCTTATAGCAATCAGCCCCAGCATTTT
>15|TRBD2|TRBJ2-3|few|TRBV4-1
CASSQVSGRTDTQYF
TGCGCCAGCAGCCAAGTTAGCGGGAGAACAGATACGCAGTATTTT
>17|TRBD2|TRBJ2-3|.|TRBV27
CASSLSRGWGSTDTQYF
TGTGCCAGCAGTTTATCGCGGGGGTGGGGTAGCACAGATACGCAGTATTTT
>16|.|TRBJ2-6|.|TRBV3-1/TRBV3-2
CASSQDRVLGANVLTF
TGTGCCAGCAGCCAAGATCGCGTGTTGGGGGCCAACGTCCTGACTTTC
>17|TRBD2|TRBJ2-3|.|TRBV3-1/TRBV3-2
CASSLQLAGGGADTQYF
TGTGCCAGCAGCCTTCAACTAGCGGGAGGGGGGGCAGATACGCAGTATTTT
>17|TRBD1|TRBJ1-3|.|TRBV7-2
CASSLLGQGLYGNTIYF
TGTGCCAGCAGCTTGCTGGGACAGGGACTTTATGGAAACACCATATATTTT
>15|.|TRBJ2-7|few|TRBV5-8
CASSFQTMIPYEQYF
TGTGCCAGCAGCTTTCAGACTATGATCCCCTACGAGCAGTACTTC
>13|.|TRBJ1-5|.|TRBV6-5
CASRFSSNQPQHF
TGTGCCAGCAGGTTCTCTAGCAATCAGCCCCAGCATTTT
>15|.|TRBJ2-5|few|TRBV11-2
CASSLSLARAETQYF
TGTGCCAGCAGCCTAAGCCTAGCGCGGGCGGAGACCCAGTACTTC
>15|.|TRBJ2-2|.|TRBV5-1
CASSLSSVNTGELFF
TGCGCCAGCAGCTTGAGTAGCGTGAACACCGGGGAGCTGTTTTTT
>14|.|TRBJ2-7|.|TRBV28
CASSLGGGTYEQYF
TGTGCCAGCAGTTTAGGAGGGGGCACCTACGAGCAGTACTTC
>12|.|TRBJ2-1|once|TRBV27
CASSRGYNEQFF
TGTGCCAGCAGTAGGGGCTACAATGAGCAGTTCTTC
>15|.|TRBJ2-7|few|TRBV6-1
CASSEAQRAAYEQYF
TGTGCCAGCAGTGAAGCCCAGCGGGCGGCCTACGAGCAGTACTTC
>19|TRBD2|TRBJ2-3|.|TRBV5-1
CASSSAGLAGGPRTDTQYF
TGCGCCAGCAGCTCGGCCGGGCTAGCGGGAGGGCCCCGCACAGATACGCAGTATTTT
>14|TRBD2|TRBJ2-7|.|TRBV25-1
CASSEASGSYEQYF
TGTGCCAGCAGTGAAGCTAGCGGGAGCTACGAGCAGTACTTC
>17|TRBD2|TRBJ2-3|.|TRBV5-1
CASSPRRWGEGTDTQYF
TGCGCCAGCAGCCCCCGACGTTGGGGGGAGGGAACAGATACGCAGTATTTT
>15|.|TRBJ2-1|.|TRBV9
CASSVDPSRHNEQFF
TGTGCCAGCAGCGTAGACCCTAGCCGACACAATGAGCAGTTCTTC
>15|TRBD1|TRBJ1-5|.|TRBV6-2/TRBV6-3
CASSYSGTGDQPQHF
TGTGCCAGCAGTTACTCGGGGACAGGGGATCAGCCCCAGCATTTT
>16|.|TRBJ1-6|few|TRBV6-5
CASSYTSLGAESPLHF
TGTGCCAGCAGTTACACGTCCCTGGGGGCGGAATCACCCCTCCACTTT
>15|TRBD1|TRBJ2-3|.|TRBV10-3
CAIRRTGMSTDTQYF
TGTGCCATCAGGCGGACAGGTATGAGCACAGATACGCAGTATTTT
>12|.|TRBJ2-5|.|TRBV28
CASSFPSWTQYF
TGTGCCAGCAGTTTTCCCTCCTGGACCCAGTACTTC
>14|.|TRBJ2-3|.|TRBV28
CASTLPGVKDTQYF
TGTGCCAGCACCCTACCGGGGGTTAAAGATACGCAGTATTTT
>14|.|TRBJ1-4|.|TRBV7-9
CASSLGGVGEKLFF
TGTGCCAGCAGCTTAGGCGGCGTTGGTGAAAAACTGTTTTTT
>17|.|TRBJ1-5|once|TRBV19
CASSTPQGYYSNQPQHF
TGTGCCAGTAGTACTCCCCAGGGATACTATAGCAATCAGCCCCAGCATTTT
>16|TRBD2|TRBJ2-1|once|TRBV29-1
CSGMLAGGAGYNEQFF
TGCAGCGGAATGCTAGCGGGAGGGGCAGGCTACAATGAGCAGTTCTTC
>15|.|TRBJ2-5|once|TRBV19
CASSQQGLLQETQYF
TGTGCCAGTAGTCAGCAGGGGCTCCTTCAAGAGACCCAGTACTTC